One and the same sample provided the 12 T cell receptor beta chains below, sequenced in a study of Tregs in tolerant kidney transplant recipients. Measured with immunoSEQ multiplex PCR; TCRdb has only the in-frame clones, and not every one. The data hold about 110,000 clones, with 90% observed a single time. Source: CD4+ T cells from blood, taken before the transplant. The source of these receptors is a human donor who received a combined kidney and bone marrow transplant.

The J gene is TRBJ2-2, the V gene TRBV28; D may be TRBD1 (5 bases). The CDR3 extends over 14 amino acids. Between the trimmed V and J ends, which lost 2 bases and 4 bases, there was a span of 8 bases. Germline-derived CDR1 and CDR2 are MDHEN and SYDVKM. CDR3 in amino acids: CASSLRQLTGELFF. The CDR3 nucleotides read TGTGCCAGCAGTTTACGACAGCTCACCGGGGAGCTGTTTTTT.

The V and J genes are TRBV15 and TRBJ1-5; weak D call: TRBD1 (6 bases). Trimming took 0 bases from V and 4 from J, leaving 10 bases between them. CDR3 length: 15 amino acids. CDR1 is LNHNV, CDR2 YYDKDF, per germline (reference sequence). CDR3 protein: CATSRDRTGNQPQHF. CDR3 sequence (DNA): TGTGCCACCAGCAGAGACCGTACAGGGAATCAGCCCCAGCATTTT. Full variable domain (outside the CDR3, taken from reference TRBV15 and TRBJ1-5): DAMVIQNPRYQVTQFGKPVTLSCSQTLNHNVMYWYQQKSSQAPKLLFHYYDKDFNNEADTPDNFQSRRPNTSFCFLDIRSPGLGDTAMYLCATSRDRTGNQPQHFGDGTRLSIL.

The CDR3 region has the DNA TGTGCCAGCAGTTATCTCACTAGCGCTAATCCCTACGAGCAGTACTTC. Translated, it gives CASSYLTSANPYEQYF. The chain couples TRBV6-6 to TRBJ2-7; 7 nucleotides align to TRBD2. Per germline, CDR1 MNHNY and CDR2 SVGAGI (reference sequence). The CDR3 runs to 16 residues. Losses at the gene ends were 3 bases for V and 2 bases for J; bases not matched to a gene: 10.

The rearrangement joins TRBV28 to TRBJ2-1; D gene uncertain. The V gene lost 3 bases and the J gene lost 12 bases, with 12 bases spanning the gap. This CDR3 region has 12 residues. Germline CDR1 is MDHEN and CDR2 is SYDVKM. CDR3 sequence: CASSLSSRGQFF. As DNA, the CDR3 is TGTGCCAGCAGTTTGTCGTCCCGCGGGCAGTTCTTC. The variable domain in full, completed from reference TRBV28 and TRBJ2-1, reads DVKVTQSSRYLVKRTGEKVFLECVQDMDHENMFWYRQDPGLGLRLIYFSYDVKMKEKGDIPEGYSVSREKKERFSLILESASTNQTSMYLCASSLSSRGQFFGPGTRLTVL.

Remarks on this clone: The DNA is left out, because the CDR3 cannot be placed on it with certainty; the CDR3 is given as TCRdb lists it. The chain is built from TRBV28 and TRBJ1-5; the table's D call of TRBD1 was not tested on the DNA. From germline, CDR1 is MDHEN and CDR2 SYDVKM. The CDR3 is 15 amino acids in total, end residues counted. The CDR3 reads CASSLFGPGRQPQHF.

The chain employs TRBV5-1 and TRBJ1-5; possible D gene TRBD1, 6 bases. CDR1 and CDR2 from the germline V gene are SGHRS and YFSETQ. V lost 0 bases and J 6 bases, leaving 16 bases between the germline ends. The CDR3 runs to 16 residues. The CDR3, as DNA: TGCGCCAGCAGCTTGGACCCAGGGGCGGTAGGTCAGCCCCAGCATTTT. Residues: CASSLDPGAVGQPQHF. The full variable domain, its missing parts supplied by reference TRBV5-1 and TRBJ1-5, is KAGVTQTPRYLIKTRGQQVTLSCSPISGHRSVSWYQQTPGQGLQFLFEYFSETQRNKGNFPGRFSGRQFSNSRSEMNVSTLELGDSALYLCASSLDPGAVGQPQHFGDGTRLSIL.

The chain combines TRBV14 with TRBJ2-1; D call uncertain. V was pared by 3 bases and J by 4 bases, with 10 bases between. The CDR3 spans 14 residues. The germline CDR1 and CDR2 sequences are SGHDN and FVKESK. CDR3 sequence (DNA): TGTGCCAGCAGCCAGGGCTGGGCTTACAATGAGCAGTTCTTC. Translating gives CASSQGWAYNEQFF.

The rearrangement uses TRBV2 and TRBJ2-7; 7 positions match TRBD2. Germline-derived CDR1 and CDR2 are SNHLY and FYNNEI. The CDR3 is 11 amino acids. The V and J ends lost 6 bases and 10 bases, in that order; junction bases with no gene match: 6. CDR3 in DNA: TGTGCCAGCAGGGATCTAGCGGAACAGTACTTC. Its translation is CASRDLAEQYF.

This chain links TRBV25-1 with TRBJ1-5, with 10 bases lining up with TRBD1. The CDR3 has 14 residues. The trim removed 8 bases at V and 3 bases at J, leaving 4 bases unmatched. Per germline, CDR1 MGHDK and CDR2 SYGVNS. Here the CDR3 reads CASQGTGDNQPQHF. CDR3 DNA sequence: TGTGCCAGCCAAGGGACAGGGGACAATCAGCCCCAGCATTTT.

The V and J genes are TRBV6-1 and TRBJ2-7, with TRBD2 identical over 12 bases. This CDR3 spans 15 amino acids. The germline CDR1 and CDR2 sequences are MNHNS and SASEGT. V was clipped by 2 bases and J by 4 bases; unmatched bases: 3. The CDR3: CASSEPGLAGYEQYF. CDR3 DNA: TGTGCCAGCAGTGAACCGGGACTAGCGGGTTACGAGCAGTACTTC.

The chain joins TRBV14 to TRBJ1-1; D is ambiguous. This CDR3 contains 13 residues. Trimming took 0 bases from V and 3 from J, leaving 5 bases between them. Germline values: CDR1 SGHDN, CDR2 FVKESK. DNA of the CDR3: TGTGCCAGCAGCCAAGACGGGGACACTGAAGCTTTCTTT. The encoded protein is CASSQDGDTEAFF.

This rearrangement joins TRBV6-1 to TRBJ1-2, with D perhaps TRBD1 (5 bases). CDR3 length: 14 residues. The ends were cut back, 6 bases at V and 6 bases at J, with 17 bases in the middle. Germline CDR1 and CDR2: MNHNS and SASEGT. As DNA, the CDR3 is TGTGCCAGCAGACCGGGGGGGTTGCGGGATGGCTACACCTTC. Translated, it gives CASRPGGLRDGYTF.